This T cell receptor (beta chain) stems from a study of blood T cell repertoires in COVID-19. Libraries were prepared by immunoSEQ multiplex PCR; TCRdb keeps only in-frame clonotypes and omits some of them. The data contain over 200,000 clones, roughly 90% of them seen just once; the ten biggest clones take up about 5%. With V trimmed by 5 bases and J by 7 bases, 10 bases remained unmatched. Germline assignment: CDR1 LNHNV and CDR2 YYDKDF (reference sequence). The CDR3 length is 15 residues. The clonotype comes from a woman in her 40s with acute or convalescent COVID-19. Sequencing was performed on peripheral blood. The chain has TRBV15 and TRBJ1-2; 10 bases align to TRBD1. CDR3 sequence reads: CATSSEDRGKGGYTF. The CDR3 nucleotides are TGTGCCACCAGCTCCGAGGACAGGGGGAAGGGTGGCTACACCTTC.